The clone carrying this TCR beta chain has just a few counts. The data derive from a study of blood T cells in healthy people across ages. The authors ran a second PCR of about 6 to 11 cycles using a sample-barcoded 5' primer and a J-beta primer mix. Each CDR3 protein gets one entry after TCRdb re-called the 5' RACE reads with MiXCR. The table lists approximately 1.5 million distinct CDR3 sequences, roughly two fifths of them singletons. V was clipped by 4 bases and J by 4 bases; unmatched bases: 9. Germline values: CDR1 MNHEY, CDR2 SVGEGT. This CDR3 comprises 17 residues. The V and J genes are TRBV6-2 or TRBV6-3 and TRBJ2-1; TRBD2 aligns across 11 bases. The clonotype was recovered from a woman aged 18-35 years in good health. Sequencing used blood. The DNA for the CDR3 is TGTGCCAGCAGTTCCGCTGGACTAGCGGGTTTATACAATGAGCAGTTCTTC. Its protein product is CASSSAGLAGLYNEQFF.